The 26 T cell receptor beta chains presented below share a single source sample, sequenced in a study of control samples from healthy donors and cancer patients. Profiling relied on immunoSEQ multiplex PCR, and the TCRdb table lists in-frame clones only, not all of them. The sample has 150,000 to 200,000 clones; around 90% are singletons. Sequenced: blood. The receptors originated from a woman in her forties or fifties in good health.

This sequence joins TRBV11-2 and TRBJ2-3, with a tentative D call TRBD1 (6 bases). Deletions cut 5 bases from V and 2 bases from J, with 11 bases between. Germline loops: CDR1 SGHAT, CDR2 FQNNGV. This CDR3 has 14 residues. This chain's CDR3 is CASSIGQHTDTQYF. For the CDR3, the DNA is TGTGCCAGCAGCATCGGACAGCACACAGATACGCAGTATTTT.

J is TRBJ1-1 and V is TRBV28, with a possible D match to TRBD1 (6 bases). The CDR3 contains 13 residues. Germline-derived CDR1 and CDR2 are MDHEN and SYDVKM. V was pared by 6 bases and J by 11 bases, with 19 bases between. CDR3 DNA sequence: TGTGCCAGCAGGCGCATTAGGGGGGGAAGGGCTTTCTTT. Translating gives CASRRIRGGRAFF.

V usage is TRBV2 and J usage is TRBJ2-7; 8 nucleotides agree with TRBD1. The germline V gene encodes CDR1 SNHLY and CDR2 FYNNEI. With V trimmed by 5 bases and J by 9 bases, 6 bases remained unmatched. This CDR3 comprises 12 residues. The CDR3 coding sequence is TGTGCCAGCAGTACAGAGCAGGGGGCGCAGTACTTC. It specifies CASSTEQGAQYF.

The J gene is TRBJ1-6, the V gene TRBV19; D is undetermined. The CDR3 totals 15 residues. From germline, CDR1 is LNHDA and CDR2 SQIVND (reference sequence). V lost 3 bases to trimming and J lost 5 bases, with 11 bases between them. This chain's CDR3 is CASSIRLFNNSPLHF. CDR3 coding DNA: TGTGCCAGTAGTATTCGGTTATTCAATAATTCACCCCTCCACTTT.

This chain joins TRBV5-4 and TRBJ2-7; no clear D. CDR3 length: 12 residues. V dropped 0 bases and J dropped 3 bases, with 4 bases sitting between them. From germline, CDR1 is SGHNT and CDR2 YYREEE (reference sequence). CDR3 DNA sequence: TGTGCCAGCAGCTTGGCACACTACGAGCAGTACTTC. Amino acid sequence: CASSLAHYEQYF.

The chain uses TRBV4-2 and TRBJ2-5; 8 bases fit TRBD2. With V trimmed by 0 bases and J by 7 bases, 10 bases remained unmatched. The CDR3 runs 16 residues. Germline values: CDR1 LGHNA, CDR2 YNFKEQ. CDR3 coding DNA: TGTGCCAGCAGCCAAGAAAGTGGAGCGGGAGTGGGGACCCAGTACTTC. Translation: CASSQESGAGVGTQYF.

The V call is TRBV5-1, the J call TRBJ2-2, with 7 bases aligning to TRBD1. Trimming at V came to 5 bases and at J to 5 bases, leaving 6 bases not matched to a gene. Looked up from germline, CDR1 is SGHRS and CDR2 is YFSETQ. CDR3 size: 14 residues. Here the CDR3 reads CASSLDRVTGELFF. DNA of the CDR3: TGCGCCAGCAGTCTTGACAGGGTGACCGGGGAGCTGTTTTTT.

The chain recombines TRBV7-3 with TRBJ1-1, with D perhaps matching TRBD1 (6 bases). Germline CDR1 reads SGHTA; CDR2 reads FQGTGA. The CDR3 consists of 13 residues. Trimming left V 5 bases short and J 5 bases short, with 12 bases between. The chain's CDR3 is CASSQGGLTEAFF. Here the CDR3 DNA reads TGTGCCAGCAGCCAAGGGGGGCTGACTGAAGCTTTCTTT.

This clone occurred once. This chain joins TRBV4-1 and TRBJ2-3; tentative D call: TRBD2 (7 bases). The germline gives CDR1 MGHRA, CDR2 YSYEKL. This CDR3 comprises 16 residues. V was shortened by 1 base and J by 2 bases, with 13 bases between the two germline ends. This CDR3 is CASSQVYGGPTDTQYF. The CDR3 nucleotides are TGCGCCAGCAGCCAAGTCTACGGGGGGCCCACAGATACGCAGTATTTT.

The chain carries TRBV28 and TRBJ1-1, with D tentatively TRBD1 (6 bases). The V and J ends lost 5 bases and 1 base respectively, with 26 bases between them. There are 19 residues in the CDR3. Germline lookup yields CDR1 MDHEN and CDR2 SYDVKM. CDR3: CASSAPRGARGRQNTEAFF. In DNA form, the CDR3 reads TGTGCCAGCAGTGCCCCAAGGGGGGCGAGAGGGAGGCAGAACACTGAAGCTTTCTTT. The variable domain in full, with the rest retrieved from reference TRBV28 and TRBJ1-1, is DVKVTQSSRYLVKRTGEKVFLECVQDMDHENMFWYRQDPGLGLRLIYFSYDVKMKEKGDIPEGYSVSREKKERFSLILESASTNQTSMYLCASSAPRGARGRQNTEAFFGQGTRLTVV.

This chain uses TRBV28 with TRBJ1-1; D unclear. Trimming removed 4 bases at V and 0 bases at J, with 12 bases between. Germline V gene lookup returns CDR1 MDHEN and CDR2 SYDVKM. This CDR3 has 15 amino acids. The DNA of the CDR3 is TGTGCCAGCAGTTCAGACCGGCGCATGAACACTGAAGCTTTCTTT. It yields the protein CASSSDRRMNTEAFF.

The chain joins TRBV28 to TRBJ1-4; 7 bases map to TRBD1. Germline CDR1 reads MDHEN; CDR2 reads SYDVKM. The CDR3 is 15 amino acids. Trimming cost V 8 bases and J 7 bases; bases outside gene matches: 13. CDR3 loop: CASSDPRGRGEKLFF. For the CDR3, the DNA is TGTGCCAGCTCTGACCCTAGGGGGCGCGGTGAAAAACTGTTTTTT.

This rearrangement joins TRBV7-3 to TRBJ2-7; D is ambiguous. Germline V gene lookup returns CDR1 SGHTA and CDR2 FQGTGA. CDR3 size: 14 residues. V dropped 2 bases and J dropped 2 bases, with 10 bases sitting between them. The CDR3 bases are TGTGCCAGCAGCTTAGACGGTGGGCCCTACGAGCAGTACTTC. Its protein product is CASSLDGGPYEQYF. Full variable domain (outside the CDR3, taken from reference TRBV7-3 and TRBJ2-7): GAGVSQTPSNKVTEKGKYVELRCDPISGHTALYWYRQSLGQGPEFLIYFQGTGAADDSGLPNDRFFAVRPEGSVSTLKIQRTERGDSAVYLCASSLDGGPYEQYFGPGTRLTVT.

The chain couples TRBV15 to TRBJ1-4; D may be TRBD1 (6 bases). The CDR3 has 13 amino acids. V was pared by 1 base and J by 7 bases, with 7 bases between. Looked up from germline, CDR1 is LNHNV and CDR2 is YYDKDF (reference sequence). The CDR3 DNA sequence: TGTGCCACCAGCAGAGTAGGGGGTGAAAAACTGTTTTTT. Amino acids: CATSRVGGEKLFF.

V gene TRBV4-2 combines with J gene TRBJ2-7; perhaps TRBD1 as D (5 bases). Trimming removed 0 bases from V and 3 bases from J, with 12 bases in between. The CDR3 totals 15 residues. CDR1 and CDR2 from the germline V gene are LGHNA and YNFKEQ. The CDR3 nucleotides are TGTGCCAGCAGCCAAGATCAGGGCCTAGTCTACGAGCAGTACTTC. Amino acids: CASSQDQGLVYEQYF.

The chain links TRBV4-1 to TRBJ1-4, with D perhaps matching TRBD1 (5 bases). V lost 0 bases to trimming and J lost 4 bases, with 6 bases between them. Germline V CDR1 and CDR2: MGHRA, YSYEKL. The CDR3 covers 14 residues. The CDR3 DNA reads TGCGCCAGCAGCCAAGATGGGGGTAATGAAAAACTGTTTTTT. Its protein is CASSQDGGNEKLFF.

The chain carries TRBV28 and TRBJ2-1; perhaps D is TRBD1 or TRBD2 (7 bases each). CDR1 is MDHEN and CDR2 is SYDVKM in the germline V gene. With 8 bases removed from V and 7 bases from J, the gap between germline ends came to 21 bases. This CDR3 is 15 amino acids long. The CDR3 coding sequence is TGTGCCAGCGTCGCCGGGACAGTGGGGGGGAATGAGCAGTTCTTC. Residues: CASVAGTVGGNEQFF.

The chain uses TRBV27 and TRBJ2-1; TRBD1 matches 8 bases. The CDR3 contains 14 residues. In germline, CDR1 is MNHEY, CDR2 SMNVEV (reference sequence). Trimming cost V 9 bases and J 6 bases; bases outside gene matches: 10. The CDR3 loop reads CASQTGVVSNEQFF. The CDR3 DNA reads TGTGCCAGTCAGACAGGGGTGGTGAGCAATGAGCAGTTCTTC.

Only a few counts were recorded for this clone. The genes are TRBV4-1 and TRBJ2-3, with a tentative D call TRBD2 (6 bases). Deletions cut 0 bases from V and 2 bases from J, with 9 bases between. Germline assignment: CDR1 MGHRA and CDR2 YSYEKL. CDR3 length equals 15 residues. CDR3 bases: TGCGCCAGCAGCCAAGATGCGGGGTTCACAGATACGCAGTATTTT. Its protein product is CASSQDAGFTDTQYF.

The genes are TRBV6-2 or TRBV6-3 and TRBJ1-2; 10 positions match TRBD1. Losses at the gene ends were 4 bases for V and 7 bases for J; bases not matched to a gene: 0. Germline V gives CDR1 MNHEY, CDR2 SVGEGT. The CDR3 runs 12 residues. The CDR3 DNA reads TGTGCCAGCAGTTGGACAGGGGGTGGCTACACCTTC. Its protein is CASSWTGGGYTF.

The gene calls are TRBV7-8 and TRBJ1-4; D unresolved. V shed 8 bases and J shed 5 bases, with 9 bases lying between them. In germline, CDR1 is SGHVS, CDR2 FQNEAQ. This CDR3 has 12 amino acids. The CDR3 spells CASVGPNEKLFF. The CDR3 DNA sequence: TGTGCCAGCGTCGGACCGAATGAAAAACTGTTTTTT.

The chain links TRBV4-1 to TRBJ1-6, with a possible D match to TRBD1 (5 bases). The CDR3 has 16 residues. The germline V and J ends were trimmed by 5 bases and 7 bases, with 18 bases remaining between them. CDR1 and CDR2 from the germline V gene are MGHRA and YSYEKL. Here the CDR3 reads CASSAPGGSSNSPLHF. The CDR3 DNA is TGCGCCAGCAGCGCCCCGGGGGGGTCATCGAATTCACCCCTCCACTTT.

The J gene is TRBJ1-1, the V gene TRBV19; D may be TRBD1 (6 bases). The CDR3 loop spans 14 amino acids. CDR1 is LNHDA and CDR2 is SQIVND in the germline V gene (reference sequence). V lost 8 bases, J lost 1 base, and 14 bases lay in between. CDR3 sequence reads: CASRKGEGNTEAFF. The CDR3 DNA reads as TGTGCCAGTCGGAAGGGGGAGGGGAACACTGAAGCTTTCTTT. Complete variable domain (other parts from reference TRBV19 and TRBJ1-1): DGGITQSPKYLFRKEGQNVTLSCEQNLNHDAMYWYRQDPGQGLRLIYYSQIVNDFQKGDIAEGYSVSREKKESFPLTVTSAQKNPTAFYLCASRKGEGNTEAFFGQGTRLTVV.

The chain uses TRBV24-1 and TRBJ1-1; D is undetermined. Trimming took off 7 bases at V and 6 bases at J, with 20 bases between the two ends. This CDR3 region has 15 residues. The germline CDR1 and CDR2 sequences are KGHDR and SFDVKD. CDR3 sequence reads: CATSPGWATGAEAFF. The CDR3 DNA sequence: TGTGCCACCAGCCCTGGATGGGCTACGGGCGCTGAAGCTTTCTTT.

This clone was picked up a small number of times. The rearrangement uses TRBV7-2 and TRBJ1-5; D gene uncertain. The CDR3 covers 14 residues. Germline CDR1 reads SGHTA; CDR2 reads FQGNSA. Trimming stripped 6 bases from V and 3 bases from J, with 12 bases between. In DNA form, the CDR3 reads TGTGCCAGCAGTCCGGTCCCTCTCAATCAGCCCCAGCATTTT. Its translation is CASSPVPLNQPQHF.

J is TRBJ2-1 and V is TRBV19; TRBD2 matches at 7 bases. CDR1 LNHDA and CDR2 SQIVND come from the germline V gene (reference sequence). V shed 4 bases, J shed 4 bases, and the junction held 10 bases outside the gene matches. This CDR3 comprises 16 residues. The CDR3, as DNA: TGTGCCAGTAGTAGCAGACTAGCTCCCCCGTACAATGAGCAGTTCTTC. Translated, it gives CASSSRLAPPYNEQFF.